This paragraph reports one T cell receptor (beta chain). Its antigen is unidentified. Measured with immunoSEQ multiplex PCR; TCRdb has only the in-frame clones, and not every one. The sample includes some 2.1 million clones, about 95% of them seen just once. With 0 bases clipped from V and 8 bases from J, the junction kept 3 bases outside the gene matches. The CDR3 is 13 amino acids. Germline-derived CDR1 and CDR2 are SGHRS and YFSETQ. Naive CD8 cells comprised CD45RO-negative, CCR7-positively selected cells, excluding terminally differentiated effector memory CD45RA+ cells. The donor population consisted of healthy HIV-negative adults with no recent acute infections or vaccinations. The data stem from a study of shared clonotypes between healthy human individuals. Study-wide background: The study used three CD4 naive, three CD4 memory, two CD8 naive and one CD8 memory plate per donor.

Overall study findings and caveats: Represented diversity, genetic and exposure-history alike, was limited by few donors. A generally larger estimated richness was seen in naive subsets than in memory subsets.

Material: naive CD8+ T cells sorted from blood. The clonotype comes from a man aged 18-30 years in good health. The chain carries TRBV5-1 and TRBJ1-1, with 8 bases fitting TRBD1. The CDR3: CASSLAGQAEAFF. The CDR3 nucleotides are TGCGCCAGCAGCTTGGCGGGACAGGCCGAAGCTTTCTTT.